This TCR beta chain came from a study of T-cell reconstitution after alpha-beta-depleted transplantation in children (dated by TCRdb to between 2015 and 2016). With respect to the entire study: Using TCR repertoire profiling, the study quantitatively followed how T-cell immune reconstitution unfolded in children after TCRalphabeta/CD19-depleted allogeneic hematopoietic cell transplantation. On the study overall, not on this receptor specifically: In some patients, the high TCRbeta diversity seen at day 60 was put down to recipient T cells and intrathymic progenitors that had survived conditioning. The frequencies of hyperexpanded clones fell over the following months, and after one year, T-cell counts and TCRbeta diversity were mostly attributed to newly produced T cells. The apparently early alphabetaT-cell count recovery about two months after transplant was reportedly dependent on only several hundred rapidly expanded clones derived from non-depleted graft cells.

A note on this clonotype: Its antigen is unknown. The sample holds no much larger clone one base away, and base qualities are not on file.

CDR1 and CDR2, looked up from the germline V gene (reference sequence), are SEHNR and FQNEAQ. Unmatched junction bases come to 11, with V trimmed by 4 bases and J by 8 bases. The CDR3 measures 15 amino acids from cysteine to phenylalanine. Of all the DNA, just the CDR3 is kept, 45 bases in frame from base 1. The sample's treatment or condition label, in plain terms: allogeneic hematopoietic cell transplantation with graft depleted of TCRalphabeta T cells and CD19 B cells. The children who served as transplant recipients had been given grafts of TCRalphabeta/CD19-depleted allogeneic hematopoietic cells. The library was obtained by PCR. The sequencer listed for this sample is Illumina HiSeq 2500. To normalize quantification of the TCRbeta repertoire, the TCR libraries were built with molecular barcoding that relied on unique molecular identifiers. TCRdb's own reprocessing of the public reads used fastp at Q25 and MiXCR and kept productive beta chains. Rows are combined by CDR3 protein, so each entry shows the most common genes and DNA. This sample lists 450,000 to 600,000 distinct CDR3 sequences; approximately 12% were detected once. 2.2% of the sample belongs to the ten largest clones.

Specimen: PBMCs, mostly from graft donor cells, collected 360 days after TCRalphabeta/CD19-depleted stem cell transplant. Here the chain combines TRBV7-9 and TRBJ2-1, with 7 central nucleotides matching TRBD2. The receptor was derived from a male patient younger than 18 who had a stem cell transplant for acute myeloid leukemia, so the T cells may come from the graft donor. Here is the DNA: TGTGCCAGCAGCTCCGCCCTACTAGCGCCCCATGAGCAGTTCTTC. This sequence encodes CASSSALLAPHEQFF.